This T cell receptor beta chain is from a study of cytomegalovirus exposure and HLA in healthy donors. This CDR3 is built from 14 residues. Germline V gene lookup returns CDR1 SGHTA and CDR2 FQGNSA. V was clipped by 6 bases and J by 3 bases, with 12 bases between them. Whole-study findings and limits: Per a later analysis, HLA-associated TCR beta chains showed more clonal expansion than other, equally common TCR beta chains. Specific recognition of CMV antigens was confirmed in vitro for a few chains (all CMV-associated). Most TCR sequences proved rare, with some public TCRs found in many donors. An analysis done earlier found most TCR beta V segments productive about 90% or about 30% of the time.

As concerns this clone: Its antigen remains unidentified.

PCR involved 60 Vbeta and 13 Jbeta primers. Only in-frame clones appear in the TCRdb table, and some are missing; sequencing was by immunoSEQ multiplex PCR. The table includes some 71,000 clones, about 71% detected once. The J gene is TRBJ2-1, the V gene TRBV7-2; a possible D gene is TRBD1 (5 bases). Sample: PBMCs. This clonotype was obtained from a woman between 50 and 59 years old in good health and CMV-seropositive. CDR3 nucleotides: TGTGCCAGCAGTCCGCGGCAGGGCTACAATGAGCAGTTCTTC. Its translation: CASSPRQGYNEQFF.